These 26 T cell receptor beta chains originate from one sample sequenced in a study of blood T cell repertoires in COVID-19. Method: immunoSEQ multiplex PCR; TCRdb's copy keeps in-frame clones and lacks some. The sample has roughly 140,000 clones, around 88% seen once. The sequenced material came from peripheral blood. The receptors come from a human donor in a cohort sampled during active COVID-19.

J is TRBJ2-1 and V is TRBV7-6; 13 bases agree with TRBD2. The CDR3 loop spans 15 amino acids. Germline loops: CDR1 SGHVS, CDR2 FNYEAQ. J was trimmed by 8 bases and V by 5 bases; bases with no gene match: 6. CDR3 protein: CASSPRLAGGHEQFF. CDR3 bases: TGTGCCAGCAGCCCACGACTAGCGGGGGGTCATGAGCAGTTCTTC.

CDR3 protein: CASRGGTGGAQETQYF. The DNA for the CDR3 is TGCGCCAGCAGAGGGGGTACCGGTGGGGCCCAAGAGACCCAGTACTTC. The chain has TRBV5-1 and TRBJ2-5; possibly TRBD1 for D (6 bases). The CDR3 sequence is 16 residues long. Germline CDR1 reads SGHRS; CDR2 reads YFSETQ. The germline V and J ends were trimmed by 5 bases and 1 base, with 18 bases remaining between them. The whole variable domain, filled in from reference TRBV5-1 and TRBJ2-5, reads KAGVTQTPRYLIKTRGQQVTLSCSPISGHRSVSWYQQTPGQGLQFLFEYFSETQRNKGNFPGRFSGRQFSNSRSEMNVSTLELGDSALYLCASRGGTGGAQETQYFGPGTRLLVL.

This rearrangement joins TRBV6-5 to TRBJ2-7, with 8 bases matching TRBD2. The trim removed 8 bases at V and 2 bases at J, leaving 8 bases unmatched. The CDR3 sequence is 14 residues long. Germline CDR1 is MNHEY and CDR2 is SVGAGI. In DNA, the CDR3 is TGTGCCAGCCCCGCGGGGGGTTTTCCCTACGAGCAGTACTTC. Residues: CASPAGGFPYEQYF.

This chain links TRBV3-1 (or the pseudogene TRBV3-2) with TRBJ2-5; 9 bases agree with TRBD1. The CDR3 has 16 amino acids. Trimming at V came to 1 base and at J to 5 bases, leaving 8 bases not matched to a gene. CDR1 LGHDT and CDR2 YNNKEL come from the germline V gene (reference sequence). The DNA of the CDR3 is TGTGCCAGCAGCCAAGTGTCCACGACAGGGGGTGAGACCCAGTACTTC. This sequence encodes CASSQVSTTGGETQYF.

The V call is TRBV7-2, the J call TRBJ2-1, with 13 bases lining up with TRBD2. The V segment lost 5 bases and the J segment 8 bases; nucleotides outside the gene matches: 15. The CDR3 length is 18 residues. Germline CDR1 SGHTA, CDR2 FQGNSA. The CDR3 protein is CASSPITGPGLAGDEQFF. The CDR3 coding sequence is TGTGCCAGCAGCCCCATCACGGGCCCTGGACTAGCGGGGGATGAGCAGTTCTTC.

J is TRBJ2-7 and V is TRBV10-3; 8 bases are shared with TRBD2. The CDR3 runs 13 residues. After removal of 9 bases from V and 7 bases from J, the junction contained 11 bases not matched to a gene. Per germline, CDR1 ENHRY and CDR2 SYGVKD. The CDR3: CAIRQRERGEQYF. The CDR3 DNA reads as TGTGCCATAAGACAGCGAGAGCGGGGGGAGCAGTACTTC.

V and J are TRBV14 and TRBJ1-2, with TRBD1 as a possible D gene (6 bases). V dropped 4 bases and J dropped 4 bases, with 10 bases sitting between them. Looked up from germline, CDR1 is SGHDN and CDR2 is FVKESK. This CDR3 is built from 13 residues. Written as DNA, the CDR3 is TGTGCCAGCAGCCTTGGGACACCCTATGGCTACACCTTC. Residues: CASSLGTPYGYTF.

V is TRBV11-1 and J is TRBJ2-1; perhaps TRBD1 as D (5 bases). V lost 5 bases and J 8 bases, leaving 19 bases between the germline ends. CDR3 length equals 15 residues. CDR1 SGHAT and CDR2 FQDESV come from the germline V gene (reference sequence). The CDR3 sequence is CASSAKGAYVDEQFF. The CDR3 coding sequence is TGTGCCAGCAGCGCCAAAGGGGCCTACGTCGATGAGCAGTTCTTC.

V is TRBV27 and J is TRBJ1-6, with TRBD1 matching 7 bases. V trimming: 0 bases; J trimming: 10 bases; junction bases outside the gene matches: 3. This CDR3 has 14 residues. CDR1 and CDR2 (germline): MNHEY, SMNVEV (reference sequence). CDR3 residues: CASSLSGGGSPLHF. The CDR3 bases are TGTGCCAGCAGTTTATCAGGGGGCGGATCACCCCTCCACTTT.

This sequence joins TRBV21-1 and TRBJ1-2. TRBV21-1 is a pseudogene. The CDR3 loop spans 13 amino acids. The CDR3 bases are TGTGCCAGCAGCAACGGGAGGGACTATGGCTACACCTTC. Translated: CASSNGRDYGYTF.

V gene TRBV6-1 combines with J gene TRBJ1-2; D is uncertain. There are 14 residues in the CDR3. Germline V gene sequence: CDR1 MNHNS, CDR2 SASEGT. V dropped 0 bases and J dropped 5 bases, with 10 bases sitting between them. CDR3 protein: CASSEAGGTYGYTF. CDR3 in DNA: TGTGCCAGCAGTGAAGCTGGAGGCACGTATGGCTACACCTTC.

This chain uses TRBV18 with TRBJ1-1; tentatively, D is TRBD1 (6 bases). Germline CDR1 and CDR2: KGHSH and LQKENI. The CDR3 loop spans 15 amino acids. V gave up 2 bases and J gave up 2 bases, with 12 bases separating them. CDR3 protein: CASSPTGYGNTEAFF. The DNA for the CDR3 is TGTGCCAGCTCACCAACAGGGTATGGTAACACTGAAGCTTTCTTT.

This chain joins TRBV5-1 and TRBJ2-7; 9 bases match TRBD1. Germline CDR1 reads SGHRS; CDR2 reads YFSETQ. V shed 1 base, J shed 3 bases, and the junction held 2 bases outside the gene matches. There are 14 residues in the CDR3. CDR3 region: CASSLPDRGYEQYF. The CDR3 bases are TGCGCCAGCAGCTTGCCGGACAGGGGCTACGAGCAGTACTTC. The full variable domain, rest sourced from reference TRBV5-1 and TRBJ2-7, is KAGVTQTPRYLIKTRGQQVTLSCSPISGHRSVSWYQQTPGQGLQFLFEYFSETQRNKGNFPGRFSGRQFSNSRSEMNVSTLELGDSALYLCASSLPDRGYEQYFGPGTRLTVT.

This clone has only one observation. The chain employs TRBV15 and TRBJ2-6, with a weak D call TRBD2 (6 bases). The ends were cut back, 5 bases at V and 0 bases at J, with 17 bases in the middle. This CDR3 is built from 18 residues. The germline V gene encodes CDR1 LNHNV and CDR2 YYDKDF (reference sequence). The CDR3 spells CATSGGGQTISGANVLTF. In nucleotides, the CDR3 is TGTGCCACCAGCGGCGGAGGGCAAACTATCTCTGGGGCCAACGTCCTGACTTTC.

The rearrangement joins TRBV9 to TRBJ2-1; 13 bases are a match to TRBD2. Germline V CDR1 and CDR2: SGDLS, YYNGEE. There are 15 residues in the CDR3. J gave up 6 bases and V 3 bases, and 3 bases lay outside the gene matches. The CDR3 sequence is CASSATSGGINEQFF. CDR3 DNA: TGTGCCAGCAGCGCGACTAGCGGGGGGATCAATGAGCAGTTCTTC.

This chain connects TRBV5-1 to TRBJ2-2; tentatively, D is TRBD1 (6 bases). The CDR3 spans 17 residues. Germline V gene sequence: CDR1 SGHRS, CDR2 YFSETQ. The V and J ends lost 1 base and 0 bases respectively, with 13 bases between them. The CDR3 region is CASSLRRGPPNTGELFF. The CDR3 region has the DNA TGCGCCAGCAGCTTGCGCAGGGGACCACCGAACACCGGGGAGCTGTTTTTT. The full variable domain, with the rest looked up from reference TRBV5-1 and TRBJ2-2, is KAGVTQTPRYLIKTRGQQVTLSCSPISGHRSVSWYQQTPGQGLQFLFEYFSETQRNKGNFPGRFSGRQFSNSRSEMNVSTLELGDSALYLCASSLRRGPPNTGELFFGEGSRLTVL.

V gene TRBV5-1 combines with J gene TRBJ2-5; TRBD2 agrees at 16 bases. V lost 3 bases, J lost 4 bases, and 6 bases stayed unmatched. In germline, CDR1 is SGHRS, CDR2 YFSETQ. The CDR3 contains 17 residues. The CDR3 reads CASSSGLAGGLGETQYF. The CDR3 DNA reads as TGCGCCAGCAGCTCGGGACTAGCGGGGGGGCTGGGAGAGACCCAGTACTTC.

This chain uses TRBV6-5 with TRBJ1-1; the D gene is possibly TRBD1 (6 bases). The V and J ends lost 5 bases and 7 bases respectively, with 14 bases between them. The germline V gene encodes CDR1 MNHEY and CDR2 SVGAGI. The CDR3 has 13 residues. This CDR3 reads CASSRGGRGEAFF. For the CDR3, the DNA is TGTGCCAGCAGTCGGGGGGGCCGGGGTGAAGCTTTCTTT.

This clone came up once. The J gene is TRBJ1-1, the V gene TRBV2, with D tentatively TRBD1 (5 bases). Germline CDR1 is SNHLY and CDR2 is FYNNEI. The V and J ends lost 4 bases and 3 bases respectively, with 12 bases between them. The CDR3 consists of 14 residues. This CDR3 is CASSVWQGDTEAFF. CDR3 bases: TGTGCCAGCAGTGTTTGGCAGGGTGACACTGAAGCTTTCTTT.

The chain carries TRBV6-6 and TRBJ2-7; D remains unclear. The germline V gene has CDR1 MNHNY and CDR2 SVGAGI (reference sequence). This CDR3 is built from 11 residues. Trimming left V 6 bases short and J 6 bases short, with 9 bases between. The CDR3 sequence is CASSSLGEQYF. CDR3 in DNA: TGTGCCAGCAGCTCGCTAGGCGAGCAGTACTTC.

This chain uses TRBV4-2 with TRBJ2-3; a weak D match, TRBD2 (6 bases). V was cut by 1 base and J by 2 bases, with 10 bases left in between. The germline CDR1 and CDR2 sequences are LGHNA and YNFKEQ. The CDR3 runs to 15 residues. CDR3 amino acids: CASSQGDLLTDTQYF. The CDR3 region has the DNA TGTGCCAGCAGCCAAGGGGACTTACTCACAGATACGCAGTATTTT.

V usage is TRBV18 and J usage is TRBJ1-5; 7 bases map to TRBD1. The CDR3 sequence is 14 residues long. Per the germline V gene, CDR1 is KGHSH and CDR2 is LQKENI. J was trimmed by 4 bases and V by 3 bases; bases with no gene match: 3. CDR3 in amino acids: CASSPGQLNQPQHF. The CDR3 DNA reads TGTGCCAGCTCACCGGGACAGCTGAATCAGCCCCAGCATTTT.

V is TRBV2 and J is TRBJ1-2; D gene unclear. The CDR3 extends over 10 amino acids. The germline V gene encodes CDR1 SNHLY and CDR2 FYNNEI. V shed 4 bases and J shed 7 bases, with 4 bases lying between them. In DNA form, the CDR3 reads TGTGCCAGCAGTGGGAGTGGCTACACCTTC. Translating gives CASSGSGYTF.

The genes are TRBV19 and TRBJ2-3; TRBD1 might be the D (5 bases). V was shortened by 5 bases and J by 0 bases, with 9 bases between the two germline ends. The V gene's germline CDR1 is LNHDA and CDR2 SQIVND (reference sequence). The CDR3 totals 14 residues. CDR3 sequence: CASSWTTSTDTQYF. In DNA form, the CDR3 reads TGTGCCAGTAGTTGGACAACTAGCACAGATACGCAGTATTTT. The whole variable domain, remainder taken from reference TRBV19 and TRBJ2-3, is DGGITQSPKYLFRKEGQNVTLSCEQNLNHDAMYWYRQDPGQGLRLIYYSQIVNDFQKGDIAEGYSVSREKKESFPLTVTSAQKNPTAFYLCASSWTTSTDTQYFGPGTRLTVL.

This clone was recorded a few times. The V call is TRBV3-1 (or the pseudogene TRBV3-2), the J call TRBJ1-1, with TRBD1 as a possible D gene (5 bases). The germline V gene has CDR1 LGHDT and CDR2 YNNKEL (reference sequence). CDR3 length: 14 amino acids. Trimming pared 1 base from V and 1 base from J, leaving 7 bases between. CDR3 residues: CASSQAGSNTEAFF. The CDR3 nucleotides are TGTGCCAGCAGCCAAGCAGGGTCGAACACTGAAGCTTTCTTT.

The chain joins TRBV27 to TRBJ1-1; D might be TRBD1 (6 bases). The ends were cut back, 6 bases at V and 5 bases at J, with 13 bases in the middle. Germline CDR1 MNHEY, CDR2 SMNVEV (reference sequence). The CDR3 runs to 13 residues. Here the CDR3 reads CASSRPGQTEAFF. DNA of the CDR3: TGTGCCAGCAGCCGACCCGGACAGACTGAAGCTTTCTTT.